The present T cell receptor (beta chain) was sequenced within a study of beta chain features in type 1 diabetes. V lost 2 bases and J 0 bases, leaving 8 bases between the germline ends. Germline CDR1 and CDR2: MDHEN and SYDVKM. The CDR3 runs 16 residues. Isolated RNA was reverse transcribed in full, so expressed TCRB transcripts were sequenced. Profiled with immunoSEQ multiplex PCR; TCRdb holds only in-frame clones, not every one. This sample has 150,000 to 200,000 clones, with 7.5% to 9.5% found just once. Study-wide results and caveats: Shortening of TCRB CDR3s, moderate but significant, appeared in all four CD4+ subsets of Type 1 diabetes patients. Naive, central memory and Treg TCRB repertoires appeared more alike in patients than in healthy donors.

This clone has a handful of counts. Its antigen is currently unknown. The chain recombines TRBV28 with TRBJ2-6; maybe TRBD1 (6 bases). Sequencing was carried out using central memory CD4+ T cells from blood. This clonotype originated in a woman aged 18-35 years with type 1 diabetes. The CDR3 sequence is CASSLAGVSGANVLTF. DNA for the CDR3: TGTGCCAGCAGTTTAGCAGGGGTCTCTGGGGCCAACGTCCTGACTTTC.